These T cell receptor beta chains were read from a single sample in a study of blood T cell repertoires in COVID-19. Sequencing was performed with immunoSEQ multiplex PCR; in TCRdb, only in-frame clones are kept and a portion is missing. The sample records 90,000 to 120,000 clones, roughly four fifths being singletons. The specimen sequenced was peripheral blood. These receptors were obtained from a woman aged 80 or older with active or convalescent COVID-19. CDR3s include the opening cysteine and the closing phenylalanine or tryptophan. The D gene is left open where the match is weak. A row's size may be missing; if present it is once, few, many or a size class.

CDR3nt | CDR3aa | abundance | v_gene | d_gene | j_gene
TGTGCCAGCAGTTTGTCCGCGGGGAAAGCTTTCTTT | CASSLSAGKAFF | few | TRBV12-3/TRBV12-4 | - | TRBJ1-1
TGTGCCACCTTACAGGGGCTGAGCAATCAGCCCCAGCATTTT | CATLQGLSNQPQHF | - | TRBV6-5 | TRBD1 | TRBJ1-5
TGTGCCAGCAGTTACTCCGGGGGGAACTATGGCTACACCTTC | CASSYSGGNYGYTF | - | TRBV6-5 | - | TRBJ1-2
TGTGCCAGCGGACTAACTAGCGGGAGGGCCGCAGATACGCAGTATTTT | CASGLTSGRAADTQYF | - | TRBV28 | TRBD2 | TRBJ2-3
TGTGCCAGCAGCCTAGAGCGGGGGGGCCCCGGTGAGCAGTTCTTC | CASSLERGGPGEQFF | - | TRBV11-2 | TRBD2 | TRBJ2-1
TGTGCCAGCAGTTCCAAACTAGCGGGATTGTACAATGAGCAGTTCTTC | CASSSKLAGLYNEQFF | - | TRBV7-9 | TRBD2 | TRBJ2-1
TGTGCCAGTAGTATAGTGGCGGACAGCCAAGAGACCCAGTACTTC | CASSIVADSQETQYF | - | TRBV19 | - | TRBJ2-5
TGCAGCGTCGCCGACGGCAGGATAGGGACCCAGTACTTC | CSVADGRIGTQYF | - | TRBV29-1 | - | TRBJ2-5
TGTGCCTGCGGGGGGCTCTCTGGAAACACCATATATTTT | CACGGLSGNTIYF | - | TRBV19 | - | TRBJ1-3
TGTGCCAGCAGCGTAGATCCCGGACAGCACGGAAACACCATATATTTT | CASSVDPGQHGNTIYF | once | TRBV9 | - | TRBJ1-3
TGTGCCAGCAGCCACGTCGGCGGGACAGGCTTTTCTGAAGCTTTCTTT | CASSHVGGTGFSEAFF | - | TRBV14 | TRBD1 | TRBJ1-1
TGTGCCAGCAGCTTAGATCCGGGGGGGAATCAGCCCCAGCATTTT | CASSLDPGGNQPQHF | - | TRBV7-2 | - | TRBJ1-5
TGTGCCAGCAGGTTTCGACAGGGGGCCACTGAAGCTTTCTTT | CASRFRQGATEAFF | - | TRBV28 | TRBD1 | TRBJ1-1
TGTGCCAGCAGTTACTCTTCTACTAGCGGAAACAATGAGCAGTTCTTC | CASSYSSTSGNNEQFF | - | TRBV6-5 | TRBD2 | TRBJ2-1
TGTGCCAGCAGTGTTGGACAGGCAGGCATGGGAGGCTACACCTTC | CASSVGQAGMGGYTF | - | TRBV2 | TRBD1 | TRBJ1-2
TGTGCCAGCTCACCATCTAGCGGGGGGGCACACAATGAGCAGTTCTTC | CASSPSSGGAHNEQFF | - | TRBV18 | TRBD2 | TRBJ2-1
TGTGCCAGTAGTATAGGACTAGCGGGATTTTTGTACACCGGGGAGCTGTTTTTT | CASSIGLAGFLYTGELFF | - | TRBV19 | TRBD2 | TRBJ2-2
TGCGCCAGCAGCTTGAACACCGGGACAGGACGCTCCGAGCAGTACTTC | CASSLNTGTGRSEQYF | - | TRBV5-1 | TRBD1 | TRBJ2-7
TGTGCCAGTACCCCCTTGGTTGGAGCAAACACTGAAGCTTTCTTT | CASTPLVGANTEAFF | - | TRBV19 | - | TRBJ1-1
TGTGCCAGCAGTTTAAAGGCGGGCAGTAACTATGGCTACACCTTC | CASSLKAGSNYGYTF | - | TRBV27 | - | TRBJ1-2
TGTGCCAGCAGCAATAGGGGAAGACAGCGAGGCACAGATACGCAGTATTTT | CASSNRGRQRGTDTQYF | - | TRBV7-6 | - | TRBJ2-3
TGCGCCAGCAGCCAAGATCGAGGTAGCGGGATTACAGATACGCAGTATTTT | CASSQDRGSGITDTQYF | - | TRBV4-3 | TRBD2 | TRBJ2-3
TGTGCCAGCAGCTTCGGGACAGGGGAAGGCTCCAGGTATAATGAGCAGTTCTTC | CASSFGTGEGSRYNEQFF | - | TRBV7-9 | TRBD1 | TRBJ2-1
TGTGCCTCTTGGACAGGGGGCTCGGCTTTCTTT | CASWTGGSAFF | many | TRBV5-4 | TRBD1 | TRBJ1-1
TGCGCCAGCAGCGGACCAGGACAGGGGGCCCGAAACACTGAAGCTTTCTTT | CASSGPGQGARNTEAFF | - | TRBV5-1 | TRBD1 | TRBJ1-1
TGTGCCAGCAGCTTAATACTCGGGGAGTGGCTCACTGAAGCTTTCTTT | CASSLILGEWLTEAFF | - | TRBV7-9 | - | TRBJ1-1
TGTGCCAGCAGTTCTCTGGGACTAGCGAACACAGATACGCAGTATTTT | CASSSLGLANTDTQYF | - | TRBV27 | TRBD2 | TRBJ2-3
TGCAGTGCTAGTCGTCAGGGGTCTGGCTACACCTTC | CSASRQGSGYTF | - | TRBV20-1 | - | TRBJ1-2
TGCGCCAGCAGCTTGAGCGTGGGTGATACGCAGTATTTT | CASSLSVGDTQYF | - | TRBV5-1 | - | TRBJ2-3
TGCGCCAGCAGCCCCCTTACTAGCGGGGGGTCCTACGAGCAGTACTTC | CASSPLTSGGSYEQYF | - | TRBV5-1 | TRBD2 | TRBJ2-7
TGTGCCACCAGTGATGGAGGGGCCCGGGACAGGGATCAGCCCCAGCATTTT | CATSDGGARDRDQPQHF | few | TRBV24-1 | TRBD1 | TRBJ1-5